This T cell receptor (beta chain) was retrieved from a study of tumor-infiltrating lymphocytes in primary liver carcinoma. In the study overall: The patient group consisted of men and women aged 30 to 69 years. Every sample contained roughly 3.65 to 7.13 million productive TCRbeta reads, and these numbers were similar from one tissue type to another.

This CDR3 region has 12 residues. CDR1 and CDR2 from the germline V gene are MNHEY and SVGEGT. Unsorted bulk tissue, about 18-31 mg of it, served as the source for co-extraction of RNA and DNA. Study findings and constraints: Tumor top-250-clone fraction significantly exceeded that of blood (p = 0.039). Tumor-adjacent and tumor-blood pairs displayed less overlap than did pairs of tumor regions.

With roughly 500 ng total RNA as template and a constant-region primer, TCR beta cDNA was made. Investigators got TCR beta libraries out of three nested multiplex PCR rounds, done with slightly modified ARM-PCR. The first two PCR rounds used TRBV1-TRBV30 primers with a Cbeta primer, 10 cycles each. One entry per CDR3 protein results from TCRdb running MiXCR on the multiplex PCR reads. The sample lists about 20,000 distinct CDR3 sequences, roughly 80% occurring once. As regards this clonotype: Its target is not known. The final CDR3 position lacks the conserved phenylalanine or tryptophan, pointing to a likely read error.

The V gene is TRBV6-2 or TRBV6-3, the J gene TRBJ2-7; D gene uncertain. This clonotype was obtained from a woman aged 30 to 39 with primary liver carcinoma and hepatitis B virus infection. The material sequenced was liver tumor tissue from sampling region 4. Subset: tumor region T4, right-lateral pole. The CDR3 nucleotides read TGTGCCAGCAGCCGATCAGCCTACGAACAGTACATC. Its protein product is CASSRSAYEQYI.